The sequence of this T cell receptor beta chain was determined in a study of regulatory T cells in long-lasting Graves disease. The CDR3 contains 12 residues. Germline CDR1 GTSNPN, CDR2 SVGIG (reference sequence). The V end was cut by 8 bases, the J end by 7 bases, with 18 bases between. This clonotype was recorded at least ten times. Its antigen remains unknown. Regarding time point: newly diagnosed GD, antithyroid drugs for less than 3 months. Researchers made the TCR library from RNA that was extracted from PBMCs. Sequencing libraries for TCR beta were prepared with iRepertoire HTBI primers and Arm-PCR of CDR3 regions. TCRdb ran MiXCR on the multiplex PCR reads and lists one entry per CDR3 protein. The data show some 460,000 distinct CDR3 sequences, around 15% seen once. Notes on the study in general: Having only a small sample size may have limited accuracy.

This sample was shared with a second study, whose subject was T cells in Graves' hyperthyroidism and ophthalmopathy. That publication notes: TCR CDR3 underwent first-round RT-PCR with the HTBI primer set. Ophthalmopathy stood apart from stable hyperthyroidism in a 13 V-J model.

The V call is TRBV30, the J call TRBJ2-7; D possibly corresponds to TRBD2 (7 bases). This TCR was recovered from a man aged 35 to 55 with Graves disease. Sequencing was performed on peripheral blood mononuclear cells (PBMCs), taken at new diagnosis, from a patient treated with antithyroid drugs. This chain's CDR3 is CAGGQGGREQYF. CDR3 DNA sequence: TGTGCCGGGGGCCAGGGAGGGAGAGAGCAGTACTTC.